This TCR beta chain was obtained from a study of blood T cell repertoires in COVID-19. Study information: Acute-phase and convalescent COVID-19 samples originated in the United States, Italy and Spain.

Enrolled during active infection, Seattle patients were then followed longitudinally. Germline V gene lookup returns CDR1 SGHDN and CDR2 FVKESK. Trimming shortened V by 4 bases and J by 1 base, and 11 bases separated the two germline ends. CDR3 length: 14 amino acids. As handled by the study authors: Scientists estimated how many nucleated cells there were by amplifying reference gene primers. Method: immunoSEQ multiplex PCR; TCRdb's copy keeps in-frame clones and lacks some. The V and J calls and clone size are taken from that table; D and trimming were inferred from the DNA. This table holds fewer than 250,000 clones, around 84% found once.

The V call is TRBV14, the J call TRBJ2-7, with a tentative D call TRBD2 (6 bases). Material: peripheral blood. The TCR comes from an elderly woman with COVID-19, enrolled during active disease. CDR3 bases: TGTGCCAGCAGCCTTAGCGGCATTTCCTACGAGCAGTACTTC. As protein: CASSLSGISYEQYF.